This passage covers 16 T cell receptor beta chains from one sample sequenced in a study of a mutant IDH1 vaccine in newly diagnosed glioma. Profiled with immunoSEQ multiplex PCR; TCRdb holds only in-frame clones, not every one. The sample includes about 90,000 clones, roughly 90% of them seen just once. These receptors' targets are unknown. Time point in this sample: week 47, end of study. Every vaccination contained 300 ug of the mutant IDH1 20-mer peptide and was paired with topical imiquimod. Sequencing was performed on PBMCs, taken from a glioma patient whose treatment included an IDH1 peptide vaccine. Receptors were obtained from a woman between 45 and 65 years old with glioma.

The V gene is TRBV21-1, the J gene TRBJ1-2; TRBD1, the D gene given by the table, was not confirmed from the DNA. TRBV21-1 is assigned pseudogene status. CDR3 length equals 14 residues. CDR3 loop: CARGPGQPNYGYTF. In DNA form, the CDR3 reads TGTGCCAGAGGACCGGGACAGCCCAACTATGGCTACACCTTC.

The V and J genes are TRBV28 and TRBJ2-5; no reliable D call. The CDR3 length is 12 residues. Germline assignment: CDR1 MDHEN and CDR2 SYDVKM. The ends were cut back, 0 bases at V and 2 bases at J, with 1 base in the middle. This chain's CDR3 is CASSLWQETQYF. The DNA for the CDR3 is TGTGCCAGCAGTTTATGGCAAGAGACCCAGTACTTC.

The chain joins TRBV7-9 to TRBJ1-1, with D unresolved. The CDR3 spans 14 residues. Germline values: CDR1 SEHNR, CDR2 FQNEAQ (reference sequence). The germline V and J ends were trimmed by 3 bases and 2 bases, with 10 bases remaining between them. CDR3 sequence: CASSLGRINTEAFF. CDR3 bases: TGTGCCAGCAGCTTGGGGAGGATTAACACTGAAGCTTTCTTT.

The V and J genes are TRBV28 and TRBJ2-1; D assignment may be TRBD1 or TRBD2 (8 bases each). In germline, CDR1 is MDHEN, CDR2 SYDVKM. This CDR3 region has 16 residues. The V end lost 4 bases, the J end lost 1 base, and 14 bases lay between the germline ends. CDR3 sequence reads: CASSSGGTGSYNEQFF. The CDR3 DNA reads TGTGCCAGCAGTTCGGGAGGGACAGGTTCCTACAATGAGCAGTTCTTC. The full variable domain, with the rest looked up from reference TRBV28 and TRBJ2-1, is DVKVTQSSRYLVKRTGEKVFLECVQDMDHENMFWYRQDPGLGLRLIYFSYDVKMKEKGDIPEGYSVSREKKERFSLILESASTNQTSMYLCASSSGGTGSYNEQFFGPGTRLTVL.

This chain links TRBV18 with TRBJ2-3, with TRBD1 matching over 10 bases. The CDR3 runs to 15 residues. Germline assignment: CDR1 KGHSH and CDR2 LQKENI. V dropped 3 bases and J dropped 3; count of bases not matched to a gene: 3. The CDR3 here is CASSPPGQGTDTQYF. The CDR3 coding sequence is TGTGCCAGCTCACCCCCGGGACAGGGGACAGATACGCAGTATTTT.

V gene TRBV4-1 combines with J gene TRBJ2-7; 11 positions agree with TRBD2. With 0 bases clipped from V and 2 bases from J, the junction kept 6 bases outside the gene matches. CDR1 MGHRA and CDR2 YSYEKL come from the germline V gene. The CDR3 totals 17 residues. The DNA of the CDR3 is TGCGCCAGCAGCCAAGATCGCCCACTAGCGGGAGCCTACGAGCAGTACTTC. It yields the protein CASSQDRPLAGAYEQYF.

The rearrangement links TRBV7-9 to TRBJ1-5, with TRBD1 matching over 7 bases. The CDR3 has 14 residues. Germline V CDR1 and CDR2: SEHNR, FQNEAQ (reference sequence). The junction had 8 bases not matched to a gene; V was cut back by 5 bases and J by 7 bases. CDR3 sequence reads: CASSASGGRQPQHF. The CDR3 nucleotides read TGTGCCAGCAGCGCCTCAGGGGGAAGACAGCCCCAGCATTTT.

This sequence joins TRBV4-1 and TRBJ2-1; TRBD2 aligns across 9 bases. J lost 5 bases, V lost 2 bases, and 4 bases had no gene match. Germline V gene data show CDR1 as MGHRA and CDR2 as YSYEKL. The CDR3 loop spans 15 amino acids. CDR3 DNA: TGCGCCAGCAGCCAACCGGGACTAGCAGACAATGAGCAGTTCTTC. Encoded protein: CASSQPGLADNEQFF.

The chain carries TRBV6-1 and TRBJ2-4; D is perhaps TRBD1 (5 bases). Trimming shortened V by 2 bases and J by 0 bases, and 17 bases separated the two germline ends. The CDR3 runs 18 residues. The germline V gene has CDR1 MNHNS and CDR2 SASEGT. The CDR3 reads CASSEMTAQVRAKNIQYF. The CDR3 nucleotides read TGTGCCAGCAGTGAAATGACAGCCCAAGTTCGAGCCAAAAACATTCAGTACTTC.

The rearrangement links TRBV9 to TRBJ2-3, with a weak D call TRBD2 (5 bases). The CDR3 is 14 amino acids. Germline loops: CDR1 SGDLS, CDR2 YYNGEE. The germline V and J ends were trimmed by 1 base and 4 bases, with 10 bases remaining between them. CDR3 loop: CASSVRGIADTQYF. The CDR3 coding sequence is TGTGCCAGCAGCGTACGGGGAATTGCAGATACGCAGTATTTT.

The rearrangement joins TRBV19 to TRBJ1-4, with D hard to call. V lost 3 bases and J lost 3, with 11 bases in between. CDR3 size: 15 residues. Per the germline V gene, CDR1 is LNHDA and CDR2 is SQIVND (reference sequence). The CDR3 DNA reads as TGTGCCAGTAGTATGGTAGGAGGTGCTAATGAAAAACTGTTTTTT. Amino acids: CASSMVGGANEKLFF.

The rearrangement joins TRBV7-6 to TRBJ1-2; D not resolved. V dropped 5 bases and J dropped 0 bases, with 13 bases sitting between them. CDR3 length: 15 amino acids. Germline lookup yields CDR1 SGHVS and CDR2 FNYEAQ. The CDR3 spells CASSTNPGPNYGYTF. The CDR3, as DNA: TGTGCCAGCAGCACAAATCCGGGCCCTAACTATGGCTACACCTTC.

J is TRBJ1-5 and V is TRBV10-3; D unclear. Germline loops: CDR1 ENHRY, CDR2 SYGVKD. The germline V and J ends were trimmed by 5 bases and 0 bases, with 11 bases remaining between them. This CDR3 region has 15 residues. The CDR3 DNA reads TGTGCCATCAGTACGAGGGCAGCTAGCAATCAGCCCCAGCATTTT. As protein: CAISTRAASNQPQHF.

The J gene is TRBJ1-1, the V gene TRBV2; D gene uncertain. V lost 5 bases to trimming and J lost 0 bases, with 10 bases between them. CDR1 is SNHLY, CDR2 FYNNEI, per germline. The CDR3 spans 14 residues. The CDR3 reads CASSLGRMNTEAFF. The CDR3 nucleotides read TGTGCCAGCAGTCTCGGGCGGATGAACACTGAAGCTTTCTTT.

The chain combines TRBV11-2 with TRBJ2-3; D gene uncertain. Trimming removed 2 bases at V and 5 bases at J, with 14 bases between. Germline-derived CDR1 and CDR2 are SGHAT and FQNNGV. The CDR3 runs 15 residues. CDR3 sequence reads: CASSLSDPTRDTQYF. The CDR3 nucleotides read TGTGCCAGCAGCTTAAGTGACCCTACACGAGATACGCAGTATTTT. The whole variable domain, remainder taken from reference TRBV11-2 and TRBJ2-3, is EAGVAQSPRYKIIEKRQSVAFWCNPISGHATLYWYQQILGQGPKLLIQFQNNGVVDDSQLPKDRFSAERLKGVDSTLKIQPAKLEDSAVYLCASSLSDPTRDTQYFGPGTRLTVL.

The chain links TRBV7-8 to TRBJ2-3; weak D call: TRBD2 (6 bases). There are 15 residues in the CDR3. The ends were cut back, 2 bases at V and 4 bases at J, with 13 bases in the middle. Per germline, CDR1 SGHVS and CDR2 FQNEAQ. CDR3 residues: CASSLREIKADTQYF. The CDR3 coding sequence is TGTGCCAGCAGCTTACGGGAGATTAAAGCAGATACGCAGTATTTT.